One and the same sample provided the 5 T cell receptor beta chains below, sequenced in a study of blood T cells in healthy people across ages (dated by TCRdb to the mid-2010s). The library was made by 5' RACE. A second roughly 6 to 11 cycle PCR used a sample-barcoded 5' primer and a J-beta primer mix. Using fastp trimming at Q25 and MiXCR clonotype assembly, TCRdb reanalyzed the public sequencing data and kept in-frame beta chains. Records with the same CDR3 protein are collapsed into one entry carrying the most frequent genes and DNA. Across this sample there are roughly 1.9 million distinct CDR3 sequences, with approximately 40% seen only once. The ten largest clones add up to more than 20% of the sample. Input material: blood. The receptors stem from a human donor in good health.

This sequence joins TRBV4-3 and TRBJ2-7, with D possibly matching TRBD1 (5 bases). The V end was cut by 0 bases, the J end by 7 bases, with 16 bases between. In germline, CDR1 is LGHNA, CDR2 YSLEER. The CDR3 sequence is 15 residues long. The DNA for the CDR3 is TGCGCCAGCAGCCAAGAGGAAAGGGGTTTGGGGGAGCAGTACTTC. It encodes CASSQEERGLGEQYF.

V gene TRBV28 combines with J gene TRBJ1-1; TRBD1 agrees at 9 bases. The CDR3 contains 16 residues. With 5 bases clipped from V and 5 bases from J, the junction kept 12 bases outside the gene matches. The germline V gene has CDR1 MDHEN and CDR2 SYDVKM. CDR3 in amino acids: CASSTDRGGRRTEAFF. CDR3 coding DNA: TGTGCCAGCAGTACCGACAGGGGGGGAAGGAGAACTGAAGCTTTCTTT.

This sequence joins TRBV7-9 and TRBJ2-7; D might be TRBD1 (6 bases). Germline assignment: CDR1 SEHNR and CDR2 FQNEAQ (reference sequence). V lost 3 bases and J lost 6, with 12 bases in between. This CDR3 has 13 residues. The CDR3 coding sequence is TGTGCCAGCAGCTTTGGTTGGGGGCGCGAGCAGTACTTC. Translating it yields CASSFGWGREQYF.

A remark on this clonotype: An end of the junction differs from the germline gene, which may be a read error. The chain couples TRBV27 to TRBJ2-1; D unclear. TRBJ2-7 explains the end of the DNA better; the J call may be wrong. Germline loops: CDR1 MNHEY, CDR2 SMNVEV (reference sequence). The CDR3 totals 14 residues. The CDR3 region is CAGSLAFSYNEQYF. The DNA of the CDR3 is TGTGCCGGCAGCCTGGCATTCTCCTACAATGAGCAGTACTTC.

CDR3 sequence: CASSPQPEPKMTQYF. As DNA, the CDR3 is TGTGCCAGCAGTCCCCAACCAGAGCCCAAGATGACCCAGTACTTC. The chain has TRBV6-5 and TRBJ2-5; D ambiguous. With 5 bases removed from V and 7 bases from J, the gap between germline ends came to 20 bases. The CDR3 totals 15 residues. Germline lookup yields CDR1 MNHEY and CDR2 SVGAGI.